Following are 17 T cell receptor beta chains from one sample sequenced in a study of blood T cell repertoires in COVID-19. Some clones are missing from TCRdb's copy, which holds only in-frame ones; the method was immunoSEQ multiplex PCR. The data contain a few hundred thousand clones, about four fifths of them seen just once; the ten biggest clones take up about 2%. The sequencing sample was made of peripheral blood. Source of these receptors: a man aged 25-40 years who had recovered from COVID-19.

The chain combines TRBV2 with TRBJ2-7; TRBD2 might be the D (6 bases). Germline loops: CDR1 SNHLY, CDR2 FYNNEI. Trimming took 7 bases from V and 1 from J, leaving 11 bases between them. The CDR3 extends over 13 amino acids. The DNA of the CDR3 is TGTGCCAGCAACGGCGGGGAATCCTACGAGCAGTACTTC. This translates into CASNGGESYEQYF.

Of note for this clone: One end of the junction fails to match germline, which may point to a read error. The chain has TRBV7-8 and TRBJ1-4, with D tentatively TRBD1 (5 bases). The germline gives CDR1 SGHVS, CDR2 FQNEAQ. CDR3 length equals 15 residues. The CDR3 sequence: CASRRTGTPNEKLFF. The CDR3 coding sequence is TGTGCCAGCAGACGCACCGGGACTCCTAACGAAAAACTGTTTTTT.

This chain connects TRBV6-5 to TRBJ1-6; 7 bases map to TRBD1. Trimming cost V 8 bases and J 7 bases; bases outside gene matches: 5. The CDR3 consists of 13 residues. Germline-derived CDR1 and CDR2 are MNHEY and SVGAGI. The CDR3 DNA is TGTGCCAGCGGCCGGGACAGCAATTCACCCCTCCACTTT. This encodes CASGRDSNSPLHF.

This chain connects TRBV10-1 to TRBJ1-4, with 9 bases that match TRBD1. Germline CDR1 is WNHNN and CDR2 is SYGVQD (reference sequence). Trimming cost V 10 bases and J 11 bases; bases outside gene matches: 14. This CDR3 spans 14 amino acids. The CDR3 loop is CANGGRDRVSKLFF. CDR3 nucleotides: TGCGCCAACGGGGGAAGGGACAGGGTTAGTAAACTGTTTTTT.

The V call is TRBV7-2, the J call TRBJ2-3; TRBD2 agrees at 8 bases. Germline lookup yields CDR1 SGHTA and CDR2 FQGNSA. This CDR3 region has 17 residues. Trimming at V came to 1 base and at J to 4 bases, leaving 10 bases not matched to a gene. The CDR3 is CASSLGQPGGPSDTQYF. The DNA for the CDR3 is TGTGCCAGCAGCTTAGGTCAGCCGGGGGGGCCGTCAGATACGCAGTATTTT.

The V gene is TRBV6-6, the J gene TRBJ1-1; perhaps TRBD1 as D (5 bases). Trimming cost V 5 bases and J 5 bases, with 12 bases left between them. The CDR3 extends over 13 amino acids. The V gene's germline CDR1 is MNHNY and CDR2 SVGAGI (reference sequence). For the CDR3, the DNA is TGTGCCAGCAGTCGAACGGGGGGTACTGAAGCTTTCTTT. Amino acid sequence: CASSRTGGTEAFF.

The chain recombines TRBV29-1 with TRBJ2-1, with TRBD2 as a possible D gene (6 bases). V was shortened by 5 bases and J by 3 bases, with 11 bases between the two germline ends. The CDR3 has 13 amino acids. Germline V gene data show CDR1 as SQVTM and CDR2 as ANQGSEA. Here the CDR3 DNA reads TGCAGCGTTAAGGGACTGGACTACAATGAGCAGTTCTTC. This gives the protein CSVKGLDYNEQFF.

This clone was detected only a few times. The chain links TRBV28 to TRBJ1-5; no reliable D call. CDR1 is MDHEN, CDR2 SYDVKM, per germline. The ends were cut back, 3 bases at V and 9 bases at J, with 9 bases in the middle. This CDR3 has 12 residues. The CDR3: CASSFPLRPQHF. Written as DNA, the CDR3 is TGTGCCAGCAGTTTTCCCTTGCGGCCCCAGCATTTT. Together with reference TRBV28 and TRBJ1-5, the CDR3 gives the full variable domain: DVKVTQSSRYLVKRTGEKVFLECVQDMDHENMFWYRQDPGLGLRLIYFSYDVKMKEKGDIPEGYSVSREKKERFSLILESASTNQTSMYLCASSFPLRPQHFGDGTRLSIL.

The genes are TRBV5-1 and TRBJ1-2, with D tentatively TRBD1 (5 bases). Germline-derived CDR1 and CDR2 are SGHRS and YFSETQ. CDR3 size: 13 residues. Trimming pared 4 bases from V and 1 base from J, leaving 8 bases between. The chain's CDR3 is CASSVDSNYGYTF. In DNA, the CDR3 is TGCGCCAGCAGCGTTGACAGTAACTATGGCTACACCTTC.

This chain joins TRBV10-3 and TRBJ1-2, with 9 bases matching TRBD1. J lost 6 bases, V lost 7 bases, and 6 bases had no gene match. The CDR3 runs 13 residues. Germline V gene lookup returns CDR1 ENHRY and CDR2 SYGVKD. DNA for the CDR3: TGTGCCATCACCATAGACAGGGGGAATGGCTACACCTTC. This translates into CAITIDRGNGYTF.

The chain is built from TRBV23-1 and TRBJ2-7; D is perhaps TRBD1 (5 bases). TRBV23-1 is flagged as an ORF with uncertain function. The CDR3 sequence is 15 residues long. Trimming took off 3 bases at V and 4 bases at J, with 16 bases between the two ends. The CDR3 region has the DNA TGCGCCAGCAGTCATGGGGCAGCCCAAGCATACGAGCAGTACGTC. Its protein is CASSHGAAQAYEQYV.

The chain has TRBV9 and TRBJ1-1; 8 bases are shared with TRBD1. This CDR3 has 15 residues. CDR1 SGDLS and CDR2 YYNGEE come from the germline V gene. Losses at the gene ends were 1 base for V and 2 bases for J; bases not matched to a gene: 4. The CDR3 DNA reads TGTGCCAGCAGCGTATCTGCAGGGGGCAACACTGAAGCTTTCTTT. Residues: CASSVSAGGNTEAFF.

The rearrangement joins TRBV2 to TRBJ2-5; D uncertain. V was trimmed by 3 bases and J by 3 bases, leaving 5 bases between them. There are 12 residues in the CDR3. CDR1 is SNHLY, CDR2 FYNNEI, per germline. CDR3 residues: CASSESEETQYF. Written as DNA, the CDR3 is TGTGCCAGCAGTGAGTCGGAAGAGACCCAGTACTTC.

This chain connects TRBV19 to TRBJ2-2, with 7 bases identical to TRBD1. The germline V gene encodes CDR1 LNHDA and CDR2 SQIVND (reference sequence). The CDR3 runs to 17 residues. With 4 bases clipped from V and 5 bases from J, the junction kept 13 bases outside the gene matches. The DNA for the CDR3 is TGTGCCAGTAGTACCTCCGGGACAGAATTTTTAACCGGGGAGCTGTTTTTT. Amino acids: CASSTSGTEFLTGELFF.

The chain links TRBV3-1 (or the pseudogene TRBV3-2) to TRBJ2-1, with 8 bases aligning to TRBD1. V shed 3 bases and J 5 bases; nucleotides not matched to a gene: 3. CDR1 is LGHDT, CDR2 YNNKEL, per germline (reference sequence). The CDR3 loop spans 14 amino acids. This chain's CDR3 is CASSHQGAHNEQFF. CDR3 sequence (DNA): TGTGCCAGCAGCCACCAGGGGGCTCACAATGAGCAGTTCTTC.

This chain uses TRBV18 with TRBJ2-1; no clear D. Looked up from germline, CDR1 is KGHSH and CDR2 is LQKENI. Trimming took off 2 bases at V and 1 base at J, with 9 bases between the two ends. The CDR3 runs 15 residues. The CDR3 here is CASSPLEASYNEQFF. The CDR3 DNA reads as TGTGCCAGCTCACCATTAGAGGCATCCTACAATGAGCAGTTCTTC.

This clone was recorded only once. This chain links TRBV7-2 with TRBJ2-5, with 7 bases lining up with TRBD2. Trimming cost V 6 bases and J 5 bases; bases outside gene matches: 9. The CDR3 contains 14 residues. Germline assignment: CDR1 SGHTA and CDR2 FQGNSA. This CDR3 reads CASSLGGWIETQYF. Written as DNA, the CDR3 is TGTGCCAGCAGTTTGGGGGGGTGGATCGAGACCCAGTACTTC.